Listed here are 5 T cell receptor beta chains from one sample, sequenced in a study of cytomegalovirus exposure and HLA in healthy donors. 60 Vbeta and 13 Jbeta primers were used in PCR. Assay: immunoSEQ multiplex PCR; the TCRdb copy retains only in-frame clones and omits some. In the table there are roughly 160,000 clones, less than 85% of which are singletons. The sample was PBMCs. The receptor source for this set is a boy aged 2 to 9 in good health and CMV-seronegative.

The chain uses TRBV28 and TRBJ1-6, with TRBD1 identical over 10 bases. Germline V gene sequence: CDR1 MDHEN, CDR2 SYDVKM. V gave up 3 bases and J gave up 5 bases; unmatched junction bases: 4. The CDR3 contains 16 residues. The chain's CDR3 is CASSFPGTGDNSPLHF. The DNA of the CDR3 is TGTGCCAGCAGTTTCCCCGGGACAGGGGATAATTCACCCCTCCACTTT. The full variable domain, in which reference TRBV28 and TRBJ1-6 provide the parts outside the CDR3, is DVKVTQSSRYLVKRTGEKVFLECVQDMDHENMFWYRQDPGLGLRLIYFSYDVKMKEKGDIPEGYSVSREKKERFSLILESASTNQTSMYLCASSFPGTGDNSPLHFGNGTRLTVT.

The rearrangement uses TRBV7-8 and TRBJ1-2; 7 bases fit TRBD1. The CDR3 has 14 amino acids. Germline-derived CDR1 and CDR2 are SGHVS and FQNEAQ. The trim removed 2 bases at V and 8 bases at J, leaving 8 bases unmatched. The CDR3 coding sequence is TGTGCCAGCAGCTTACGGTACAGGGGTGGGGGCTACACCTTC. The encoded protein is CASSLRYRGGGYTF.

The chain links TRBV2 to TRBJ2-1; weak D call: TRBD2 (5 bases). Between the trimmed V and J ends, which lost 7 bases and 2 bases, there was a span of 15 bases. Germline loops: CDR1 SNHLY, CDR2 FYNNEI. This CDR3 spans 15 amino acids. The CDR3 region is CASTTSAGPYNEQFF. The CDR3 DNA is TGTGCCAGCACTACGTCGGCGGGCCCCTACAATGAGCAGTTCTTC.

The chain is built from TRBV6-1 and TRBJ1-2; a weak D match, TRBD1 (5 bases). Trimming took 4 bases from V and 8 from J, leaving 11 bases between them. Germline lookup yields CDR1 MNHNS and CDR2 SASEGT. The CDR3 totals 12 residues. The CDR3 DNA is TGTGCCAGCAGTGTAAGGGGTTGGGGCTACACCTTC. Residues: CASSVRGWGYTF.

This clone was picked up one time. This sequence joins TRBV18 and TRBJ2-1; TRBD1 matches 9 bases. The CDR3 is made up of 15 amino acids. Germline CDR1 and CDR2: KGHSH and LQKENI. The J segment lost 9 bases and the V segment lost 0 bases, leaving 6 bases of the junction unmatched. CDR3 nucleotide sequence: TGTGCCAGCTCACCACCGGGACAGGGTTCTGTTGAGCAGTTCTTC. Protein product: CASSPPGQGSVEQFF.